This TCR beta chain appears in the sequencing data of a study of beta chain features in type 1 diabetes. Study-level findings and limits: Naive, central memory and Treg TCRB repertoires seemed to resemble each other more closely in patients than they did in healthy donors. A potential PCR bias toward shorter templates would be equal in patient and control samples. Among all four CD4+ subsets, Type 1 diabetes patients had TCRB CDR3s that were moderately but significantly shorter.

The study reverse transcribed the entire isolated RNA, so it sequenced expressed TCRB transcripts. This table comes from immunoSEQ multiplex PCR, and its TCRdb copy is limited to in-frame clones, with some not included. Of about 230,000 clones listed, roughly 17% were seen once; the top ten hold 0.065% to 0.1%. V shed 0 bases, J shed 4 bases, and the junction held 10 bases outside the gene matches. CDR3 length: 18 amino acids. Germline V gene sequence: CDR1 SGHRS, CDR2 YFSETQ. As regards this clone: As yet, its antigen is unknown.

Via CD45RO/CCR7/CD25/CD127/CD95/CD27, cells of the CD4+ naive, central memory, regulatory and stem cell-like memory subsets were sorted. This sequence joins TRBV5-1 and TRBJ2-3; 11 positions agree with TRBD2. The source material was naive CD4+ T cells from blood. The receptor comes from a young man with type 1 diabetes. Here the CDR3 reads CASSLGLAGGAVPDTQYF. The CDR3 DNA is TGCGCCAGCAGCTTGGGGCTAGCGGGAGGCGCCGTCCCAGATACGCAGTATTTT.